This T cell receptor (beta chain) was identified in a study of cytomegalovirus exposure and HLA in healthy donors. TCRdb's table, derived via immunoSEQ multiplex PCR, lists solely in-frame clones and lacks some. The top ten clones hold over 1.1% of a sample with some 140,000 clones, just under 85% of them seen once. The CDR3 consists of 14 residues. The germline V and J ends were trimmed by 6 bases and 0 bases, with 11 bases remaining between them. Looked up from germline, CDR1 is MDHEN and CDR2 is SYDVKM. This sequence was found in a woman aged 25-40 years in good health and CMV-seronegative. The V gene is TRBV28, the J gene TRBJ1-1, with a weak D call TRBD1 (5 bases). Material for sequencing was PBMCs. The CDR3 reads CASRSPGLNTEAFF. The CDR3 DNA reads TGTGCCAGCAGGTCTCCAGGGTTGAACACTGAAGCTTTCTTT.